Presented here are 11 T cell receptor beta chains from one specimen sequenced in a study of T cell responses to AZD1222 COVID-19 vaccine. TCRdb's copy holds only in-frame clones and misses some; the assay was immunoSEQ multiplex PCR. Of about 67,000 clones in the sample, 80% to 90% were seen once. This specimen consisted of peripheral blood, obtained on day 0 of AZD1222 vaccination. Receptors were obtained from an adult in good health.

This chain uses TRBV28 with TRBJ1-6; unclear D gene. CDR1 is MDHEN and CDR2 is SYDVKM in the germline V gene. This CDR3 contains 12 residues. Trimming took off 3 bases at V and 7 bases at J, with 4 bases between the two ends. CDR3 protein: CASSLWNSPLHF. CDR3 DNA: TGTGCCAGCAGTTTGTGGAATTCACCCCTCCACTTT.

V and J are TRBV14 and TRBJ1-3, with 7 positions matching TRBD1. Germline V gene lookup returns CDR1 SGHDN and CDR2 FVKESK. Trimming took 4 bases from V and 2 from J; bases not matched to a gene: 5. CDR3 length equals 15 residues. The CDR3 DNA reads TGTGCCAGCAGCCCCGCCAGGGGGACTGGAAACACCATATATTTT. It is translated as CASSPARGTGNTIYF.

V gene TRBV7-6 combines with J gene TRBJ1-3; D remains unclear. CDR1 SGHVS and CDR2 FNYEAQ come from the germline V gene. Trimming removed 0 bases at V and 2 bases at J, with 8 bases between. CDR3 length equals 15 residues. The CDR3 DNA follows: TGTGCCAGCAGCTTAGCGGCCGGCCCTGGAAACACCATATATTTT. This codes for CASSLAAGPGNTIYF. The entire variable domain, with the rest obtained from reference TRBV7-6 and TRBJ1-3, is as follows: GAGVSQSPRYKVTKRGQDVALRCDPISGHVSLYWYRQALGQGPEFLTYFNYEAQQDKSGLPNDRFSAERPEGSISTLTIQRTEQRDSAMYRCASSLAAGPGNTIYFGEGSWLTVV.

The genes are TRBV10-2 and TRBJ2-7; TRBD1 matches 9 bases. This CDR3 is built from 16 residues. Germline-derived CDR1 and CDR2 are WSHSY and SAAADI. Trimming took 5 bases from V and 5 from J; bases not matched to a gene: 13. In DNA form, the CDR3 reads TGCGCCAGCAGTCCTTTTACCGGGACAGGGAGGGACGAGCAGTACTTC. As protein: CASSPFTGTGRDEQYF.

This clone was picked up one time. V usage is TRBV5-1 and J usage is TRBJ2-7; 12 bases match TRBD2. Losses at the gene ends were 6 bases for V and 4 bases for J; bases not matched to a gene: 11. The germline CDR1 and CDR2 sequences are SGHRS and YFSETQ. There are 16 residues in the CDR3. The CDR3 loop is CASTLTSGSRLYEQYF. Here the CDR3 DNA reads TGCGCCAGCACGTTGACTAGCGGGAGCAGATTGTACGAGCAGTACTTC.

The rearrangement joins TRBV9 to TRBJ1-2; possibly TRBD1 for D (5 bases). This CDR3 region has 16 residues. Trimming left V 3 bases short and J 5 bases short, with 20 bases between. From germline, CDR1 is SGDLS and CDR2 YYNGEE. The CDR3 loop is CASSAGLRASGYGYTF. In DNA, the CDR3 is TGTGCCAGCAGCGCGGGGCTCAGGGCCTCGGGGTATGGCTACACCTTC. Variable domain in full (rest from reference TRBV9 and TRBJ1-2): DSGVTQTPKHLITATGQRVTLRCSPRSGDLSVYWYQQSLDQGLQFLIQYYNGEERAKGNILERFSAQQFPDLHSELNLSSLELGDSALYFCASSAGLRASGYGYTFGSGTRLTVV.

The CDR3 sequence: CASSNDGGWTEAFF. The CDR3 DNA sequence: TGTGCCAGTAGTAACGATGGAGGGTGGACTGAAGCTTTCTTT. The chain has TRBV19 and TRBJ1-1; D not certain. The V and J ends lost 4 bases and 5 bases respectively, with 14 bases between them. CDR1 is LNHDA, CDR2 SQIVND, per germline (reference sequence). The length of the CDR3 is 14 residues. Variable domain in full (rest from reference TRBV19 and TRBJ1-1): DGGITQSPKYLFRKEGQNVTLSCEQNLNHDAMYWYRQDPGQGLRLIYYSQIVNDFQKGDIAEGYSVSREKKESFPLTVTSAQKNPTAFYLCASSNDGGWTEAFFGQGTRLTVV.

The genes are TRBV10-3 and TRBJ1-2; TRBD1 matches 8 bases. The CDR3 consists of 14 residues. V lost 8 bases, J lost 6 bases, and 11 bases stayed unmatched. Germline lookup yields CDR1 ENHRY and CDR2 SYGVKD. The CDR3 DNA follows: TGTGCCATCGGTCAAGGACAGGGCGAAAATGGCTACACCTTC. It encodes CAIGQGQGENGYTF.

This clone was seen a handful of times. The DNA of the CDR3 is TGTGCCAGTACTCTCAGGGGGAGCAATCAGCCCCAGCATTTT. It translates to CASTLRGSNQPQHF. The rearrangement uses TRBV19 and TRBJ1-5; TRBD1 agrees at 7 bases. Trimming at V came to 7 bases and at J to 1 base, leaving 4 bases not matched to a gene. This CDR3 has 14 residues. Per the germline V gene, CDR1 is LNHDA and CDR2 is SQIVND (reference sequence).

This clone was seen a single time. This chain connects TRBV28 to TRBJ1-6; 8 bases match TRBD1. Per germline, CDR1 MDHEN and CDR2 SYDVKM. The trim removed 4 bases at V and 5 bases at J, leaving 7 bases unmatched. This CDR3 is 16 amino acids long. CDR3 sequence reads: CASSSQGAGHNSPLHF. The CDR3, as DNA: TGTGCCAGCAGTTCCCAGGGGGCGGGCCATAATTCACCCCTCCACTTT.

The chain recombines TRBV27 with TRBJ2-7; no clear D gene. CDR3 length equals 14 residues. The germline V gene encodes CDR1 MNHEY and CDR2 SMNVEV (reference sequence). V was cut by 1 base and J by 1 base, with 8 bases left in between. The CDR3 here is CASSLWASSYEQYF. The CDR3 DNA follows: TGTGCCAGCAGTTTATGGGCTAGTTCCTACGAGCAGTACTTC.